The 9 T cell receptor beta chains listed next were all sequenced from one sample in a study of PD-1 blockade in classical Hodgkin lymphoma. The time point here: newly diagnosed, previously untreated cHL patient sample. The data were produced by immunoSEQ multiplex PCR, yet TCRdb's version contains in-frame clones alone and is incomplete. The sample records 20,000 to 25,000 clones, approximately 94% being singletons. The specimen was peripheral blood mononuclear cells (PBMCs). The source of these receptors is a human donor with classical Hodgkin lymphoma.

The chain couples TRBV7-2 to TRBJ1-6, with D perhaps matching TRBD1 (6 bases). This CDR3 spans 15 amino acids. V gave up 5 bases and J gave up 9 bases, with 17 bases separating them. The germline V gene encodes CDR1 SGHTA and CDR2 FQGNSA. The CDR3 here is CASSERQGSSSPLHF. The CDR3 DNA reads as TGTGCCAGCAGCGAAAGGCAGGGGTCAAGTTCACCCCTCCACTTT.

The gene calls are TRBV9 and TRBJ2-1; D may be TRBD1 or TRBD2 (5 bases each). Germline V gene sequence: CDR1 SGDLS, CDR2 YYNGEE. This CDR3 contains 12 residues. V lost 1 base and J lost 9, with 8 bases in between. The CDR3 DNA is TGTGCCAGCAGCGTACCAGGGACTGAGCAGTTCTTC. This sequence encodes CASSVPGTEQFF.

J is TRBJ2-2 and V is TRBV6-5, with 10 bases lining up with TRBD1. CDR3 length: 15 amino acids. Germline loops: CDR1 MNHEY, CDR2 SVGAGI. With V trimmed by 6 bases and J by 6 bases, 7 bases remained unmatched. The CDR3, as DNA: TGTGCCAGCAGGACCGGGACAGGGGCGGCCGGGGAGCTGTTTTTT. Encoded protein: CASRTGTGAAGELFF.

The CDR3 region is CASSPEPGFYEQYF. CDR3 bases: TGTGCCAGCAGCCCAGAACCAGGGTTTTACGAGCAGTACTTC. The chain combines TRBV9 with TRBJ2-7; D possibly corresponds to TRBD1 (5 bases). The CDR3 extends over 14 amino acids. Trimming removed 4 bases at V and 4 bases at J, with 15 bases between. Germline V gene lookup returns CDR1 SGDLS and CDR2 YYNGEE.

This clone was seen a few times. The V and J genes are TRBV5-1 and TRBJ1-4; TRBD1 aligns across 7 bases. Germline V gene lookup returns CDR1 SGHRS and CDR2 YFSETQ. The length of the CDR3 is 15 residues. Unmatched junction bases numbered 2, after V lost 2 bases and J lost 1 base. The CDR3 reads CASSLQGRTNEKLFF. The CDR3, as DNA: TGCGCCAGCAGCTTACAGGGGCGAACTAATGAAAAACTGTTTTTT.

The chain carries TRBV2 and TRBJ2-7, with no clear D. This CDR3 is 11 amino acids long. Trimming shortened V by 7 bases and J by 9 bases, and 13 bases separated the two germline ends. CDR1 and CDR2 from the germline V gene are SNHLY and FYNNEI. CDR3 sequence reads: CASIGSGAQYF. DNA of the CDR3: TGTGCCAGCATCGGCTCGGGTGCGCAGTACTTC.

The V and J genes are TRBV7-5 and TRBJ2-1. TRBV7-5 is noted as a pseudogene. This CDR3 spans 10 amino acids. CDR3 nucleotide sequence: TGTGCCAGAGGATACAATGAGCAGTTCTTC. Its translation is CARGYNEQFF.

V usage is TRBV4-2 and J usage is TRBJ1-4; TRBD1 might be the D (5 bases). CDR1 is LGHNA, CDR2 YNFKEQ, per germline. The V and J ends lost 5 bases and 7 bases respectively, with 17 bases between them. The CDR3 has 15 amino acids. CDR3: CASSGAGYVSEKLFF. In DNA form, the CDR3 reads TGTGCCAGCAGCGGGGCAGGGTATGTAAGTGAAAAACTGTTTTTT.

The chain joins TRBV7-8 to TRBJ1-1; D might be TRBD1 (5 bases). Germline CDR1 and CDR2: SGHVS and FQNEAQ. The CDR3 loop spans 14 amino acids. V lost 6 bases, J lost 4 bases, and 15 bases lay in between. CDR3 residues: CASRPPGESTEAFF. CDR3 DNA: TGTGCCAGCAGGCCGCCGGGGGAAAGCACTGAAGCTTTCTTT.